This entry concerns a single T cell receptor beta chain. The antigen is unknown. This specimen comes from a study of post-analysis software for immune sequencing data. Across the whole study: The disease courses covered relapsing-remitting, secondary progressive and progressive-relapsing multiple sclerosis.

CDR1 and CDR2 from the germline V gene are KGHSH and LQKENI. V was pared by 0 bases and J by 3 bases, with 1 base of the junction left unmatched. The CDR3 runs to 14 residues. General study results and limits: Controls showed lower frequencies than patients for five TRBV segments, and TRBV5-6, TRBV5-1 and TRBV20-1 were among these. Multiple sclerosis patients showed significantly lower normalized Chao1 diversity than controls did. Strong co-clustering by F measure was seen for same-batch samples.

Unique-molecular-identifier-tagged TCR beta cDNA libraries were used. Yield was 450,000 to 650,000 cDNA molecules from roughly 1 to 10 million T cells. In TCRdb, the PCR reads were re-called with MiXCR into one record per CDR3 protein. The table includes some 370,000 distinct CDR3 sequences, around 37% detected once. The clonotype comes from a girl under 18 with multiple sclerosis. The sample consisted of blood. The chain employs TRBV18 and TRBJ2-5, with 7 bases aligning to TRBD2. CDR3 sequence (DNA): TGTGCCAGCTCACCACCCGGGGGGAAAGAGACCCAGTACTTC. Translation gives CASSPPGGKETQYF.